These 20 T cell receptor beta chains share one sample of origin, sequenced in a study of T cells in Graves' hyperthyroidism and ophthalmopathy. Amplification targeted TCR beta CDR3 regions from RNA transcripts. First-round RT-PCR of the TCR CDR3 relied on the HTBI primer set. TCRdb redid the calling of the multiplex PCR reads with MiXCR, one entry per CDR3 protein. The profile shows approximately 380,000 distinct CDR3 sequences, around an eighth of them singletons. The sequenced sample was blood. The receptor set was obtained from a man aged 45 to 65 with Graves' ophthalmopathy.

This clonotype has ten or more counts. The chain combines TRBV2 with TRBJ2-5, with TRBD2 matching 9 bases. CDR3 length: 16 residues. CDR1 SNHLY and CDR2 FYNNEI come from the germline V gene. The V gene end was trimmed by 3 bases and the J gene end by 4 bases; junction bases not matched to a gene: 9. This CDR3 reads CASSETREGRRETQYF. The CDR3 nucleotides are TGTGCCAGCAGTGAGACGCGGGAGGGAAGGAGAGAGACCCAGTACTTC.

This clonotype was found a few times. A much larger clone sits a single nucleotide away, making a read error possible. CDR3: CANSYDHPGGEPYEQYF. In nucleotides, the CDR3 is TGTGCCAACAGTTACGACCACCCGGGGGGGGAACCCTACGAGCAGTACTTC. The gene calls are TRBV6-5 and TRBJ2-7; 8 bases are shared with TRBD2. Germline loops: CDR1 MNHEY, CDR2 SVGAGI. CDR3 length equals 17 residues.

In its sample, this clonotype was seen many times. CDR3 in amino acids: CASTAYLDQYF. In DNA, the CDR3 is TGTGCCAGCACTGCGTATCTAGATCAGTACTTC. V and J are TRBV2 and TRBJ2-4; no reliable D call. The CDR3 loop spans 11 amino acids. The ends were cut back, 7 bases at V and 12 bases at J, with 13 bases in the middle. Germline V gives CDR1 SNHLY, CDR2 FYNNEI.

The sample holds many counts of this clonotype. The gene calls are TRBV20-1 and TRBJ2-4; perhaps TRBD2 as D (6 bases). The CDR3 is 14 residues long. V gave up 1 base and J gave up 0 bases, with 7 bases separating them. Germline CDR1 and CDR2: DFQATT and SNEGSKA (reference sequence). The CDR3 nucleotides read TGCAGTGCTAGAGGGGGGGAAGCCAAAAACATTCAGTACTTC. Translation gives CSARGGEAKNIQYF.

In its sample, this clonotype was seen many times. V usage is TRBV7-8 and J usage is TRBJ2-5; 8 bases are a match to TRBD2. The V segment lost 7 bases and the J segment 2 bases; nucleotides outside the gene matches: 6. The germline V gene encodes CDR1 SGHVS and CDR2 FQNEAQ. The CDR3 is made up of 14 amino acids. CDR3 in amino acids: CASIAGGRQETQYF. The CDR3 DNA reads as TGTGCCAGCATCGCGGGAGGCCGGCAAGAGACCCAGTACTTC.

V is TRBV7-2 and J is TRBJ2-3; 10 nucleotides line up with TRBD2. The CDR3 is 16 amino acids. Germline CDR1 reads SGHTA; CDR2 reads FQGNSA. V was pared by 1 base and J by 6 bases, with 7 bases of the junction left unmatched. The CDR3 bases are TGTGCCAGCAGCTTAGTAGCTTCTAGCGGGAGTGATACGCAGTATTTT. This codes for CASSLVASSGSDTQYF.

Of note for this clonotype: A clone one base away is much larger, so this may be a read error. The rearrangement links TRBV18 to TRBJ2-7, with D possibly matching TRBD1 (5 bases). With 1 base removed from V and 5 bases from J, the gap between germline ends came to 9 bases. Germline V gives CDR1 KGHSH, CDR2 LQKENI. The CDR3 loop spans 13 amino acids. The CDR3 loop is CASSPQGPHEQYF. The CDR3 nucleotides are TGTGCCAGCTCACCACAGGGGCCCCACGAGCAGTACTTC.

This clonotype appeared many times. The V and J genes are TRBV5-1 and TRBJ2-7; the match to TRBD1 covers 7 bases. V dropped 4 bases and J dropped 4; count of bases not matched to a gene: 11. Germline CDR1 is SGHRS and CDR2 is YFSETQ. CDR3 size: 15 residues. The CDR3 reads CASSSGGQNSYEQYF. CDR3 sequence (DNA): TGCGCCAGCAGCAGTGGGGGACAGAATTCATACGAGCAGTACTTC.

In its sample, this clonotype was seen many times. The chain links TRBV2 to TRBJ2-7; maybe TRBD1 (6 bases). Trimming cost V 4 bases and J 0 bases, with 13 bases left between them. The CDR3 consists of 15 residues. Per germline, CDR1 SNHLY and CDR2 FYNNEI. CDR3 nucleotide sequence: TGTGCCAGCAGTGCGGACAGATCGGGCTCCTACGAGCAGTACTTC. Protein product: CASSADRSGSYEQYF.

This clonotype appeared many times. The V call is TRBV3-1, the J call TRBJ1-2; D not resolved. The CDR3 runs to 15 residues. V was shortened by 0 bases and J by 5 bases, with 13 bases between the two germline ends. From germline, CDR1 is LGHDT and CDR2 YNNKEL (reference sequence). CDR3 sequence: CASSQDWRARYGYTF. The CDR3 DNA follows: TGTGCCAGCAGCCAAGATTGGAGGGCGCGTTATGGCTACACCTTC. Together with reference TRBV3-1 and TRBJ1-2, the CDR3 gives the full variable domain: DTAVSQTPKYLVTQMGNDKSIKCEQNLGHDTMYWYKQDSKKFLKIMFSYNNKELIINETVPNRFSPKSPDKAHLNLHINSLELGDSAVYFCASSQDWRARYGYTFGSGTRLTVV.

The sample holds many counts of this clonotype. The CDR3 nucleotides are TGTGCCAGCTCAGCCCTTTTGGGGGGCGGCACAGATACGCAGTATTTT. It codes for CASSALLGGGTDTQYF. The chain couples TRBV18 to TRBJ2-3; either TRBD1 or TRBD2 may fit D (6 bases each). This CDR3 spans 16 amino acids. Germline CDR1 is KGHSH and CDR2 is LQKENI. V was pared by 5 bases and J by 1 base, with 16 bases between. Filled out from reference TRBV18 and TRBJ2-3, the complete variable domain reads NAGVMQNPRHLVRRRGQEARLRCSPMKGHSHVYWYRQLPEEGLKFMVYLQKENIIDESGMPKERFSAEFPKEGPSILRIQQVVRGDSAAYFCASSALLGGGTDTQYFGPGTRLTVL.

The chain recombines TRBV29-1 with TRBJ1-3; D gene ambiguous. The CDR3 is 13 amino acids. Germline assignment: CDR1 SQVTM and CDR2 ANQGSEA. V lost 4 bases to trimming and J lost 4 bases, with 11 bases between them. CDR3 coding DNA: TGCAGCGTTGTCCCACAGACCGGAAACACCATATATTTT. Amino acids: CSVVPQTGNTIYF.

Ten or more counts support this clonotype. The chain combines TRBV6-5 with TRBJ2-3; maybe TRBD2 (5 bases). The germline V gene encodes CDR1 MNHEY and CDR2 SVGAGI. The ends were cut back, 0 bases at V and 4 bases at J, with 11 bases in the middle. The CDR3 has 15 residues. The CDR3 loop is CASSYSPSSADTQYF. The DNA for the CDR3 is TGTGCCAGCAGTTACTCGCCTAGCTCCGCAGATACGCAGTATTTT.

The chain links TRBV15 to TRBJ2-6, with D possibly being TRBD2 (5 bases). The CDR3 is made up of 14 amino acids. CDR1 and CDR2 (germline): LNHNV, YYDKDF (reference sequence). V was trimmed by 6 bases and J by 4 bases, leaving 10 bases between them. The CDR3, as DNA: TGTGCCACCAGGGCGGGTTCCGGGGCCAACGTCCTGACTTTC. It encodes CATRAGSGANVLTF.

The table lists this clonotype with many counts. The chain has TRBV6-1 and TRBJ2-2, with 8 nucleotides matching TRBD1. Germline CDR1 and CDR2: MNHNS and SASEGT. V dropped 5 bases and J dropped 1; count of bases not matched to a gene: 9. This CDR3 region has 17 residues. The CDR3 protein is CASSPGQGLGNTGELFF. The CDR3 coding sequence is TGTGCCAGCAGTCCCGGACAGGGTTTAGGGAACACCGGGGAGCTGTTTTTT.

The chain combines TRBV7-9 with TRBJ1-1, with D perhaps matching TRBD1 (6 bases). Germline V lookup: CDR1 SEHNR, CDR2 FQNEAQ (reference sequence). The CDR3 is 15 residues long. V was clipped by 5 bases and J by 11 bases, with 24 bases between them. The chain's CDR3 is CASSPGSWTAPRAFF. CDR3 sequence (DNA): TGTGCCAGCAGCCCGGGTAGTTGGACAGCCCCTCGGGCTTTCTTT. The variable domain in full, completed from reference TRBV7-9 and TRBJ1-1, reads DTGVSQNPRHKITKRGQNVTFRCDPISEHNRLYWYRQTLGQGPEFLTYFQNEAQLEKSRLLSDRFSAERPKGSFSTLEIQRTEQGDSAMYLCASSPGSWTAPRAFFGQGTRLTVV.

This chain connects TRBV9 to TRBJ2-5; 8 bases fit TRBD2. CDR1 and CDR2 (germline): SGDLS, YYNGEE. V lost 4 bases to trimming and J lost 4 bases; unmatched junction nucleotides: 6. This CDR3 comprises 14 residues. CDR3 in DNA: TGTGCCAGCAGCTTACGGCTAGCGGGAGAGACCCAGTACTTC. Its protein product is CASSLRLAGETQYF.

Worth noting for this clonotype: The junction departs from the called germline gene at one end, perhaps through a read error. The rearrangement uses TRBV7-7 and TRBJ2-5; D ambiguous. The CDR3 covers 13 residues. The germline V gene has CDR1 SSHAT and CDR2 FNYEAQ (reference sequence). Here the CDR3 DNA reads TGTGCTAGCAGCTACCATGCGGAAGAGACCCAGTACTTC. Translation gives CASSYHAEETQYF.

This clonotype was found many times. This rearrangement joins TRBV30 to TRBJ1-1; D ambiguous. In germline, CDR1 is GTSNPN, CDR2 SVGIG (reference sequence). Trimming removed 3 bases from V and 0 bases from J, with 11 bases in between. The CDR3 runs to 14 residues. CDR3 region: CAWRLTALNTEAFF. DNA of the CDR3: TGTGCCTGGAGGTTAACCGCCCTGAACACTGAAGCTTTCTTT. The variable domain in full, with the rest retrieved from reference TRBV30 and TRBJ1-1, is SQTIHQWPATLVQPVGSPLSLECTVEGTSNPNLYWYRQAAGRGLQLLFYSVGIGQISSEVPQNLSASRPQDRQFILSSKKLLLSDSGFYLCAWRLTALNTEAFFGQGTRLTVV.

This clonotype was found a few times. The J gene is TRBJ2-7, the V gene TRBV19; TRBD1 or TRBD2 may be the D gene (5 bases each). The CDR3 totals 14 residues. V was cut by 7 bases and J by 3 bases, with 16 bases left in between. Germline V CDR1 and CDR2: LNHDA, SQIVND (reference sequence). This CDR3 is CASNEGRGIYEQYF. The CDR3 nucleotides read TGTGCCAGTAATGAGGGGCGCGGTATCTACGAGCAGTACTTC.